This T cell receptor (beta chain) appears in the sequencing data of a study of T cells after yellow fever vaccination. Whole-study results and caveats: Within FACS-sorted repertoires, abundant clonotypes contaminating from the bulk population could be present. Subsequent to the booster, the majority of primary-vaccination clones reappeared (96% CD4, about 90% CD8).

5'RACE template switching generated TCR cDNA, adding a universal primer site and UMIs. Each CDR3 protein gets one entry after TCRdb re-called the 5' RACE reads with MiXCR. The sample holds 150,000 to 200,000 distinct CDR3 sequences; almost 7% are singletons and the top ten take approximately 2.4%. The sample holds many counts of this clonotype. Its antigen is undetermined. The sequence came from a man younger than 30 who received the YFV17D yellow fever vaccine. The sample in question was CD4+ T cells sorted from PBMCs, obtained about 5 days after the first yellow fever vaccination.

The CDR3 DNA is TGTGCCACTCGAGGGGCAGGGGAGCAGTACGTC. Protein sequence: CATRGAGEQYV. This chain links TRBV10-3 with TRBJ2-7, with D perhaps being TRBD1 or TRBD2 (5 bases each). The CDR3 spans 11 residues. Germline V gene lookup returns CDR1 ENHRY and CDR2 SYGVKD. V lost 10 bases, J lost 7 bases, and 14 bases lay in between.